This TCR beta chain emerged from a study of cytomegalovirus exposure and HLA in healthy donors. Study outcomes and limitations: There were under 200 TCR beta chains listed as cytomegalovirus-associated. Most TCR beta V segments were productive about 87% or about 30% of the time in an earlier analysis. What a later analysis reportedly showed was that an Asian-associated ancestry cluster had fewer N-insertions than the approximately 670-donor mean.

PCR employed 60 Vbeta and 13 Jbeta primers. Libraries were prepared by immunoSEQ multiplex PCR; TCRdb keeps only in-frame clonotypes and omits some of them. Altogether about 130,000 clones are present, 70% to 85% being singletons, with the ten largest covering roughly 3%. This clone was seen at least ten times. Its antigen remains unknown. V was pared by 5 bases and J by 5 bases, with 13 bases between. Per germline, CDR1 LNHNV and CDR2 YYDKDF (reference sequence). The CDR3 sequence is 14 residues long. What was sequenced was PBMCs. This TCR derives from a woman aged 55-75 years in good health and CMV-seropositive. The chain couples TRBV15 to TRBJ1-3; weak D call: TRBD1 (5 bases). CDR3 protein: CATSSVGLRNTIYF. The CDR3 DNA is TGTGCCACCAGCTCCGTGGGGCTGCGAAACACCATATATTTT.